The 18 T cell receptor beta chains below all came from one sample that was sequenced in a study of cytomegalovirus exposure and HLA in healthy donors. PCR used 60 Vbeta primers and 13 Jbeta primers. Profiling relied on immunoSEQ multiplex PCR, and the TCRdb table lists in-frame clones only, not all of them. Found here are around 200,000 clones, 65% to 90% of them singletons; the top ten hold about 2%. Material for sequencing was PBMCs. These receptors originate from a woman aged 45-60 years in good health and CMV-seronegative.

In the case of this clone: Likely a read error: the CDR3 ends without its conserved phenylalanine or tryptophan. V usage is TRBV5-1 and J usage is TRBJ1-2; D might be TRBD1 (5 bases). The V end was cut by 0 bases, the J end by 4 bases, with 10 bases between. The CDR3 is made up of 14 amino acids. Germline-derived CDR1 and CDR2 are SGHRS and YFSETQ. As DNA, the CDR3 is TGCGCCAGCAGCTTGGAGGCAGGGCCCTATGGCTACACCCTC. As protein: CASSLEAGPYGYTL.

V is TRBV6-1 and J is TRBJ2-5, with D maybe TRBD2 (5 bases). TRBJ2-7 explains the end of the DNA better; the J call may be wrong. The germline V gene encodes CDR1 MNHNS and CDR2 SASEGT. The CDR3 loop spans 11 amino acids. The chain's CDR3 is CAMMRDYEQYF. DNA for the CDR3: TGTGCCATGATGAGGGACTACGAGCAGTACTTC.

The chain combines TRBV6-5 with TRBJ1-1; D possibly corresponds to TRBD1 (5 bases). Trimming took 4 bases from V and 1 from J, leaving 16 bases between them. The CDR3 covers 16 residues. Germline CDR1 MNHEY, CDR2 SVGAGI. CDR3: CASSFILGLRNTEAFF. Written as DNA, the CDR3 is TGTGCCAGCAGTTTCATTCTGGGACTCAGGAACACTGAAGCTTTCTTT.

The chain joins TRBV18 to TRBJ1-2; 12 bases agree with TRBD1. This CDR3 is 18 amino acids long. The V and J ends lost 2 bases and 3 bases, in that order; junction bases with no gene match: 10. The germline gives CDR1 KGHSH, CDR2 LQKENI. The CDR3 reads CASSPAPGQGARDYGYTF. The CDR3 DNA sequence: TGTGCCAGCTCACCAGCCCCGGGACAGGGGGCGAGGGACTATGGCTACACCTTC.

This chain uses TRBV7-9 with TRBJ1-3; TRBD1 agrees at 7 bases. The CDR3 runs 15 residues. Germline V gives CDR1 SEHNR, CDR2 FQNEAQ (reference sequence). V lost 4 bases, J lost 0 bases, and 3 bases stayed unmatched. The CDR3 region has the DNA TGTGCCAGCAGCTCGACAGGGAGCTCTGGAAACACCATATATTTT. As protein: CASSSTGSSGNTIYF. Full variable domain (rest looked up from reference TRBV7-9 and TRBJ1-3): DTGVSQNPRHKITKRGQNVTFRCDPISEHNRLYWYRQTLGQGPEFLTYFQNEAQLEKSRLLSDRFSAERPKGSFSTLEIQRTEQGDSAMYLCASSSTGSSGNTIYFGEGSWLTVV.

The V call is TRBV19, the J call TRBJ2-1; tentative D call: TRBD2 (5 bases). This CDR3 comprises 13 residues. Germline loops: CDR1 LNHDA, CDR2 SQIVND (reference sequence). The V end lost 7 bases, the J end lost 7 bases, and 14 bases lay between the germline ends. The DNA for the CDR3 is TGTGCCAGTACCCCCCTCTCGGGGAATGAGCAGTTCTTC. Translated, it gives CASTPLSGNEQFF. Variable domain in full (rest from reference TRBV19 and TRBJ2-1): DGGITQSPKYLFRKEGQNVTLSCEQNLNHDAMYWYRQDPGQGLRLIYYSQIVNDFQKGDIAEGYSVSREKKESFPLTVTSAQKNPTAFYLCASTPLSGNEQFFGPGTRLTVL.

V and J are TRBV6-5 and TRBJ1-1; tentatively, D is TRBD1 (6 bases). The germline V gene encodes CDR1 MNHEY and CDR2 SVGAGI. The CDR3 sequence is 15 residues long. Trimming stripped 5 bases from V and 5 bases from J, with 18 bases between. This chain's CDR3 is CASSQSTLGHTEAFF. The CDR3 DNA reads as TGTGCCAGCAGTCAATCAACCCTGGGACATACTGAAGCTTTCTTT.

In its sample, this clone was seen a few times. CDR3 sequence (DNA): TGCGCCAGCAGCCCCCCGGGGTCCTATTTGAACACTGAAGCTTTCTTT. It encodes CASSPPGSYLNTEAFF. This sequence joins TRBV4-1 and TRBJ1-1; D unclear. CDR1 and CDR2 (germline): MGHRA, YSYEKL. The CDR3 totals 16 residues. V was cut by 4 bases and J by 0 bases, with 15 bases left in between.

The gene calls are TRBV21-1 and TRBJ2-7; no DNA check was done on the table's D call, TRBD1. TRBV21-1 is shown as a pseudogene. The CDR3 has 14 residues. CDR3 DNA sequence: TGTGCCAGCGGCGGCCCAGGGTCTATATACGAGCAGTACTTC. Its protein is CASGGPGSIYEQYF.

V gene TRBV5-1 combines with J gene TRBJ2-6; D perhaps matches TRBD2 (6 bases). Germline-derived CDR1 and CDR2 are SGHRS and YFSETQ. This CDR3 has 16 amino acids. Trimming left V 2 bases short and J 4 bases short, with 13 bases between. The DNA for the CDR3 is TGCGCCAGCAGCTTAAAATCGGGGGAAGGGGCCAACGTCCTGACTTTC. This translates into CASSLKSGEGANVLTF.

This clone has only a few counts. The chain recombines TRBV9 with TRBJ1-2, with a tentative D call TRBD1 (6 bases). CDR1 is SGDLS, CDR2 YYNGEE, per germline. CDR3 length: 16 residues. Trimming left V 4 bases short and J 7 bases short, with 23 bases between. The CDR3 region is CASSSQGLNGLSGYTF. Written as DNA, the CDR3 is TGTGCCAGCAGCTCACAGGGTCTGAATGGGCTGAGTGGCTACACCTTC.

CDR3 DNA sequence: TGCGCCAGCAGCCAAGATCTGCGGGAGGGCGGCGAGACCCAGTACTTC. It codes for CASSQDLREGGETQYF. The chain recombines TRBV4-3 with TRBJ2-5; 9 positions match TRBD2. Losses at the gene ends were 0 bases for V and 5 bases for J; bases not matched to a gene: 7. From germline, CDR1 is LGHNA and CDR2 YSLEER. The CDR3 spans 16 residues.

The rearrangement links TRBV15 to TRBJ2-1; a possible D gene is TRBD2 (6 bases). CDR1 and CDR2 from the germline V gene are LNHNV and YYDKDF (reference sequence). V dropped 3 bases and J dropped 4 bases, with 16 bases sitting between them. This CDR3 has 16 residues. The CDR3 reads CATSSRGRLVYNEQFF. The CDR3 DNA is TGTGCCACCAGCAGTCGGGGGAGGTTGGTTTACAATGAGCAGTTCTTC.

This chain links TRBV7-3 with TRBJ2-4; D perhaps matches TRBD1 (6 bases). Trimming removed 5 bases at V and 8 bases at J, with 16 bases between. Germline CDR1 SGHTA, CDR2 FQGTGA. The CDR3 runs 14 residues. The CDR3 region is CASSLGGQRDIQYF. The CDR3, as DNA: TGTGCCAGCAGCCTAGGGGGACAAAGGGACATTCAGTACTTC.

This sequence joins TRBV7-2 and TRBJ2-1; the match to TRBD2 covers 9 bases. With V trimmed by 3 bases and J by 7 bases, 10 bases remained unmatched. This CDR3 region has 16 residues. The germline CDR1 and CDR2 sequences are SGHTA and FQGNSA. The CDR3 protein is CASSFPGGRAGNEQFF. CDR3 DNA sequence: TGTGCCAGCAGCTTTCCGGGCGGGAGGGCCGGGAATGAGCAGTTCTTC.

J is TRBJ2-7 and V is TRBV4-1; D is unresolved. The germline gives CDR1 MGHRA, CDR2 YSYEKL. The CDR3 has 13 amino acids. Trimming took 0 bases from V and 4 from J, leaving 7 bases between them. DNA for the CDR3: TGCGCCAGCAGCCAAGATCGAGATTACGAGCAGTACTTC. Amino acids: CASSQDRDYEQYF.

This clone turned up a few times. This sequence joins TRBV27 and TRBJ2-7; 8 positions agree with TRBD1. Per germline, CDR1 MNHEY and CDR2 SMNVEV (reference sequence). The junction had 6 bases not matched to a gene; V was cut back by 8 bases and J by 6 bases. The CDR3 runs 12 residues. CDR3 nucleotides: TGTGCCAGCCTGACAGGGGCGGGCGAGCAGTACTTC. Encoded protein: CASLTGAGEQYF.

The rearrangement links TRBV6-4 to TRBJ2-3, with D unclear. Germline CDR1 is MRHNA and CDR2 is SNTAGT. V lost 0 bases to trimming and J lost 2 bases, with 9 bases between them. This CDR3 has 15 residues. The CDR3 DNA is TGTGCCAGCAGTGACTCTGCGGCGGCCACAGATACGCAGTATTTT. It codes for CASSDSAAATDTQYF.